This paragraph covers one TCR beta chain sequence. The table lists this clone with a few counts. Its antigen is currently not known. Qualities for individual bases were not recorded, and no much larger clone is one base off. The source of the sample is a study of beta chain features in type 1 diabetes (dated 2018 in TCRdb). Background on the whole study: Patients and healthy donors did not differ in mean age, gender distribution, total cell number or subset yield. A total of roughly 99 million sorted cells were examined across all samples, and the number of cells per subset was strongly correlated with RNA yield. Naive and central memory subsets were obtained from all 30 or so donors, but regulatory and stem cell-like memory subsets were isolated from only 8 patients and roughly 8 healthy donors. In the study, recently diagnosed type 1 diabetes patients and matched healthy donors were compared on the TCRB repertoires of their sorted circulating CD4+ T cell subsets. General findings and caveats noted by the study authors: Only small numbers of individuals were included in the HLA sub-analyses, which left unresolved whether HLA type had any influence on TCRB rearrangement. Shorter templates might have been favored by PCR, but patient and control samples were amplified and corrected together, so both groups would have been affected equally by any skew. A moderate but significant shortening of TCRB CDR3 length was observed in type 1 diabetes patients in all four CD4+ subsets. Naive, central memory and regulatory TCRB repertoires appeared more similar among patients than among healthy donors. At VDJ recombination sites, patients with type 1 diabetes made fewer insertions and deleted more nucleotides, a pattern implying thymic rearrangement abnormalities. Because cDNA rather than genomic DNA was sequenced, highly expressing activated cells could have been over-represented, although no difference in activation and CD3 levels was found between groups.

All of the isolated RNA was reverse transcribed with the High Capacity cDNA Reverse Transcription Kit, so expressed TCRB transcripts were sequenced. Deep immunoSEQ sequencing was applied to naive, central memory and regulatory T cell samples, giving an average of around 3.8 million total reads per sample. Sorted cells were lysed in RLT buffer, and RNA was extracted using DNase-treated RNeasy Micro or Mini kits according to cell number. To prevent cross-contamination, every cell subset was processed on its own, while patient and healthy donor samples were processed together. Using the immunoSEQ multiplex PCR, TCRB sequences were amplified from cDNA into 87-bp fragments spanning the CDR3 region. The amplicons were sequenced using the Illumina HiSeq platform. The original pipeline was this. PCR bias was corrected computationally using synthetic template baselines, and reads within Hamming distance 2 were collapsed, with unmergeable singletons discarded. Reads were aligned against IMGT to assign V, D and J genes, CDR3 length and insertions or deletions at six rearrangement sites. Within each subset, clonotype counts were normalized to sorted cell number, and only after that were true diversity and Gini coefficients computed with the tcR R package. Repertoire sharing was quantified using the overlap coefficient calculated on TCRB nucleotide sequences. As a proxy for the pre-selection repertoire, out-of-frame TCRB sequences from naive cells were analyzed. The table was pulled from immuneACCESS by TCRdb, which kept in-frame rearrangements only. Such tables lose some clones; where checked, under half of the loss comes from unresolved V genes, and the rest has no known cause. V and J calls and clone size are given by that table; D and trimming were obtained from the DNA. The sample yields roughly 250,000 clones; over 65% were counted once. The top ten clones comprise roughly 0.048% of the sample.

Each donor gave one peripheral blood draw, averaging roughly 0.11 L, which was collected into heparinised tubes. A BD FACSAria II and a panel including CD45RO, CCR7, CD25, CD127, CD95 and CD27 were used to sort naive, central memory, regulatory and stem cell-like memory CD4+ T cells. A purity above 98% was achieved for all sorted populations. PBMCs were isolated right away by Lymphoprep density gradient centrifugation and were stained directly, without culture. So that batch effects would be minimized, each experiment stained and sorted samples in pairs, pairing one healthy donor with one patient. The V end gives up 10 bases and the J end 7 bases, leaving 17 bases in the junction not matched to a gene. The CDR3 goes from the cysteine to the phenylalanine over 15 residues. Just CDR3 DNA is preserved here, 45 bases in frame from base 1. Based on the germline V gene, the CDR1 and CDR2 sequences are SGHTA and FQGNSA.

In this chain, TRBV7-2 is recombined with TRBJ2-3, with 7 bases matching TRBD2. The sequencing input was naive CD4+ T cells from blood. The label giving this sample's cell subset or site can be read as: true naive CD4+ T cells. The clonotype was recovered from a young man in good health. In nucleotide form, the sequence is TGTGCCACTAAGCCGGAATGGGCGGGAGAAAATACGCAGTATTTT. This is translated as CATKPEWAGENTQYF.